Shown below are 26 T cell receptor beta chains from a single sample sequenced in a study of T cell repertoires in cytomegalovirus infection. No antigen is known for these receptors. Using its own MiXCR run on the reads, TCRdb lists one record per CDR3 protein. Among 600,000 to 700,000 distinct CDR3 sequences listed, approximately 33% were seen once. Material: cultured PBMCs, obtained from culture after CMV antigen stimulation. The source is a human donor in good health (CMV status not recorded). Some clones in this sample may be carry-over from other donors' samples.

V gene TRBV27 combines with J gene TRBJ2-1; 7 nucleotides match TRBD2. The germline V gene has CDR1 MNHEY and CDR2 SMNVEV (reference sequence). J was trimmed by 7 bases and V by 5 bases; bases with no gene match: 8. The CDR3 consists of 14 residues. The chain's CDR3 is CASSPRDYTNEQFF. The CDR3 DNA follows: TGTGCCAGCAGTCCCCGGGACTATACAAATGAGCAGTTCTTC.

The CDR3 sequence: CASSMTLGTEAFF. The CDR3 nucleotides are TGTGCCAGTAGTATGACCTTGGGAACTGAAGCTTTCTTT. The chain combines TRBV19 with TRBJ1-1; D call uncertain. The CDR3 covers 13 residues. Trimming pared 3 bases from V and 5 bases from J, leaving 10 bases between. The V gene's germline CDR1 is LNHDA and CDR2 SQIVND (reference sequence).

This chain joins TRBV19 and TRBJ2-5; D gene unclear. The germline CDR1 and CDR2 sequences are LNHDA and SQIVND (reference sequence). This CDR3 comprises 14 residues. Trimming cost V 4 bases and J 4 bases, with 13 bases left between them. The CDR3 DNA reads as TGTGCCAGTAGTACATCCAGACAAGGAGAGACCCAGTACTTC. Amino acids: CASSTSRQGETQYF.

This clonotype was recorded once. The chain combines TRBV28 with TRBJ2-7; D remains unclear. The CDR3 is made up of 12 amino acids. Germline CDR1 is MDHEN and CDR2 is SYDVKM. V shed 6 bases and J shed 3 bases, with 9 bases lying between them. The CDR3 sequence is CASRNPYYEQYF. CDR3 nucleotides: TGTGCCAGCAGAAACCCGTACTACGAGCAGTACTTC.

The rearrangement joins TRBV7-2 to TRBJ2-2; 9 bases are a match to TRBD1. This CDR3 has 16 residues. Losses at the gene ends were 0 bases for V and 2 bases for J; bases not matched to a gene: 1. Germline CDR1 is SGHTA and CDR2 is FQGNSA. In DNA, the CDR3 is TGTGCCAGCAGCTTAGCGGGACAGGGCAACACCGGGGAGCTGTTTTTT. This sequence encodes CASSLAGQGNTGELFF.

Only a few counts were recorded for this clonotype. The chain is built from TRBV12-3 or TRBV12-4 and TRBJ1-1, with D uncertain. The V and J ends lost 7 bases and 8 bases respectively, with 8 bases between them. The CDR3 length is 10 residues. CDR3 loop: CASTKREAFF. Written as DNA, the CDR3 is TGTGCCAGCACGAAGAGGGAAGCTTTCTTT.

The chain recombines TRBV7-9 with TRBJ1-2; 7 positions agree with TRBD1. From germline, CDR1 is SEHNR and CDR2 FQNEAQ (reference sequence). The V and J ends lost 3 bases and 6 bases, in that order; junction bases with no gene match: 4. The CDR3 covers 13 residues. CDR3 in amino acids: CASSFYTGDGYTF. The DNA of the CDR3 is TGTGCCAGCAGCTTTTATACAGGGGATGGCTACACCTTC.

The chain employs TRBV20-1 and TRBJ2-3; TRBD1 is a possible D gene (5 bases). The V and J ends lost 5 bases and 3 bases respectively, with 15 bases between them. This CDR3 is built from 14 residues. The germline V gene has CDR1 DFQATT and CDR2 SNEGSKA (reference sequence). This CDR3 reads CSAGRARPTDTQYF. The CDR3 DNA reads as TGCAGTGCTGGCAGGGCCCGGCCTACAGATACGCAGTATTTT.

The chain carries TRBV13 and TRBJ2-7, with 7 bases aligning to TRBD2. Germline V gene data show CDR1 as PRHDT and CDR2 as FYEKMQ (reference sequence). J lost 7 bases, V lost 6 bases, and 15 bases had no gene match. The CDR3 spans 15 residues. The CDR3 DNA is TGTGCCAGCAGTCACGGACTAGGTGAAGGTTGGGAGCAGTACTTC. Translating it yields CASSHGLGEGWEQYF. Together with reference TRBV13 and TRBJ2-7, the CDR3 gives the full variable domain: AAGVIQSPRHLIKEKRETATLKCYPIPRHDTVYWYQQGPGQDPQFLISFYEKMQSDKGSIPDRFSAQQFSDYHSELNMSSLELGDSALYFCASSHGLGEGWEQYFGPGTRLTVT.

This chain joins TRBV28 and TRBJ2-4; D is perhaps TRBD2 (7 bases). Trimming left V 2 bases short and J 7 bases short, with 12 bases between. From germline, CDR1 is MDHEN and CDR2 SYDVKM. This CDR3 comprises 14 residues. The CDR3 loop is CASSLGGGGNIQYF. CDR3 DNA: TGTGCCAGCAGTTTAGGAGGCGGGGGCAACATTCAGTACTTC.

Of note for this clonotype: A read error may explain this, as a much larger clone is one base away. The rearrangement joins TRBV13 to TRBJ2-3; D unclear. The CDR3 spans 14 residues. The germline V gene encodes CDR1 PRHDT and CDR2 FYEKMQ (reference sequence). The V and J ends lost 5 bases and 1 base respectively, with 10 bases between them. The DNA for the CDR3 is TGTGCCAGCAGCCCCGCCCAGGGCACAGATACGCAGTATTTT. This translates into CASSPAQGTDTQYF.

The chain is built from TRBV18 and TRBJ2-3, with TRBD2 identical over 7 bases. V was clipped by 5 bases and J by 0 bases; unmatched bases: 5. The CDR3 runs 15 residues. Germline V lookup: CDR1 KGHSH, CDR2 LQKENI. This CDR3 reads CASSILAESTDTQYF. In DNA, the CDR3 is TGTGCCAGCTCAATTCTAGCGGAGAGCACAGATACGCAGTATTTT.

The chain employs TRBV7-2 and TRBJ1-1, with 10 bases fitting TRBD1. Germline V gives CDR1 SGHTA, CDR2 FQGNSA. The V and J ends lost 5 bases and 4 bases, in that order; junction bases with no gene match: 7. This CDR3 is 15 amino acids long. CDR3 DNA: TGTGCCAGCAGCCCGACAGGGGGCTGGGGCACTGAAGCTTTCTTT. This encodes CASSPTGGWGTEAFF.

The chain combines TRBV7-9 with TRBJ1-2; D uncertain. Germline lookup yields CDR1 SEHNR and CDR2 FQNEAQ (reference sequence). There are 14 residues in the CDR3. Trimming pared 1 base from V and 8 bases from J, leaving 14 bases between. Here the CDR3 reads CASSLGPGRGGYTF. The CDR3, as DNA: TGTGCCAGCAGCTTAGGTCCAGGCCGAGGAGGCTACACCTTC.

This clonotype showed up just a few times. V usage is TRBV7-8 and J usage is TRBJ1-2, with D perhaps TRBD1 (6 bases). The V gene's germline CDR1 is SGHVS and CDR2 FQNEAQ. This CDR3 has 12 residues. V lost 5 bases to trimming and J lost 7 bases, with 11 bases between them. DNA of the CDR3: TGTGCCAGCAGCCTCGGACAGCTTGGCTACACCTTC. Its translation: CASSLGQLGYTF. The variable domain in full, with the rest retrieved from reference TRBV7-8 and TRBJ1-2, is GAGVSQSPRYKVAKRGQDVALRCDPISGHVSLFWYQQALGQGPEFLTYFQNEAQLDKSGLPSDRFFAERPEGSVSTLKIQRTQQEDSAVYLCASSLGQLGYTFGSGTRLTVV.

To note about this clonotype: The junction departs from the called germline gene at one end, perhaps through a read error. The V and J genes are TRBV11-1 and TRBJ2-2, with D perhaps TRBD1 (6 bases). The length of the CDR3 is 16 residues. CDR1 and CDR2 from the germline V gene are SGHAT and FQDESV (reference sequence). CDR3 sequence: CVSSRTPDSNTGELFF. In DNA, the CDR3 is TGTGTCAGCAGCCGGACACCGGACAGTAACACCGGGGAGCTGTTTTTT.

This clonotype has only a few counts. CDR3: CSAPSNMVGTQYF. The CDR3 coding sequence is TGCAGTGCTCCCTCCAACATGGTCGGGACCCAGTACTTC. The V gene is TRBV20-1, the J gene TRBJ2-5, with no clear D. Germline V gene sequence: CDR1 DFQATT, CDR2 SNEGSKA (reference sequence). The V end lost 5 bases, the J end lost 7 bases, and 17 bases lay between the germline ends. CDR3 length: 13 amino acids.

The chain employs TRBV20-1 and TRBJ2-3; 9 bases align to TRBD2. This CDR3 contains 13 residues. V dropped 3 bases and J dropped 6; count of bases not matched to a gene: 4. Looked up from germline, CDR1 is DFQATT and CDR2 is SNEGSKA (reference sequence). The CDR3 coding sequence is TGCAGTGCTAGTTCTAGCGGGGTGGATACGCAGTATTTT. Translated, it gives CSASSSGVDTQYF.

This clonotype has more than one count but fewer than ten. The chain recombines TRBV6-2 or TRBV6-3 with TRBJ2-1, with D unclear. Germline CDR1 and CDR2: MNHEY and SVGEGT. V was clipped by 2 bases and J by 3 bases, with 11 bases between them. CDR3 size: 15 residues. CDR3: CASSYAAPNYNEQFF. The DNA for the CDR3 is TGTGCCAGCAGTTACGCAGCGCCTAACTACAATGAGCAGTTCTTC.

This clonotype was detected a few times. J is TRBJ2-1 and V is TRBV20-1, with 7 bases that match TRBD2. The J segment lost 3 bases and the V segment lost 6 bases, leaving 14 bases of the junction unmatched. CDR3 size: 16 residues. Germline lookup yields CDR1 DFQATT and CDR2 SNEGSKA (reference sequence). The CDR3 loop is CSAQIEGLGGYNEQFF. The CDR3 DNA sequence: TGCAGTGCGCAAATTGAAGGACTAGGCGGCTACAATGAGCAGTTCTTC.

The V and J genes are TRBV6-2 or TRBV6-3 and TRBJ2-1; the D is unclear. Trimming removed 3 bases at V and 0 bases at J, with 15 bases between. The CDR3 length is 17 residues. Per germline, CDR1 MNHEY and CDR2 SVGEGT. The CDR3 protein is CASSYQSHISSYNEQFF. For the CDR3, the DNA is TGTGCCAGCAGTTATCAGTCCCACATAAGCTCCTACAATGAGCAGTTCTTC.

This clonotype was detected a few times. The rearrangement uses TRBV12-3 or TRBV12-4 and TRBJ2-3; D uncertain. Between the trimmed V and J ends, which lost 1 base and 8 bases, there was a span of 7 bases. The CDR3 is made up of 12 amino acids. For the CDR3, the DNA is TGTGCCAGCAGTTTAGGGCCTGCTACGCAGTATTTT. It is translated as CASSLGPATQYF.

This clonotype was observed a handful of times. This chain connects TRBV27 to TRBJ2-1, with D tentatively TRBD1 (6 bases). Trimming took 5 bases from V and 6 from J, leaving 20 bases between them. The CDR3 length is 16 residues. The germline V gene has CDR1 MNHEY and CDR2 SMNVEV (reference sequence). The CDR3 DNA is TGTGCCAGCAGTCTCTCCCCGACTTCGACAGGCAATGAGCAGTTCTTC. Translation: CASSLSPTSTGNEQFF.

The V gene is TRBV18, the J gene TRBJ1-5, with 7 bases aligning to TRBD1. The V segment lost 3 bases and the J segment 4 bases; nucleotides outside the gene matches: 6. The CDR3 is made up of 15 amino acids. Germline V gives CDR1 KGHSH, CDR2 LQKENI. The CDR3 DNA follows: TGTGCCAGCTCACCGGGACAGATAATAAATCAGCCCCAGCATTTT. Its protein is CASSPGQIINQPQHF.

V and J are TRBV20-1 and TRBJ2-1; 7 bases align to TRBD1. Germline lookup yields CDR1 DFQATT and CDR2 SNEGSKA (reference sequence). V shed 5 bases and J 6 bases; nucleotides not matched to a gene: 13. This CDR3 has 15 amino acids. CDR3 sequence reads: CSASSRARGSNEQFF. In DNA form, the CDR3 reads TGCAGTGCTTCTTCAAGGGCCAGGGGGTCCAATGAGCAGTTCTTC.

This clonotype occurred a few times. The CDR3 region has the DNA TGTGCCAGCAGTTCTAAGGGGGGAGGAGGCTACACCTTC. As protein: CASSSKGGGGYTF. V and J are TRBV27 and TRBJ1-2, with D possibly being TRBD1 (6 bases). Germline CDR1 reads MNHEY; CDR2 reads SMNVEV (reference sequence). CDR3 length: 13 residues. V lost 4 bases and J 8 bases, leaving 14 bases between the germline ends.